The present entry profiles one TCR beta chain with its context. Its antigen is still unknown. Germline-derived CDR1 and CDR2 are SGDLS and YYNGEE. Between the trimmed V and J ends, which lost 4 bases and 9 bases, there was a span of 20 bases. This CDR3 contains 15 residues. The data originate from a study of long-term antiretroviral therapy in people with HIV. They ran version v3.0 of the immunoSEQ assay at survey level. Sequencing was intended to reach roughly 35,000-50,000 T-cell genomes per sample. Sequencing was performed with immunoSEQ multiplex PCR; in TCRdb, only in-frame clones are kept and a portion is missing. There are some 25,000 clones in the sample; around 83% occur only once, and roughly 4.6% lies in the top ten. Study-level findings and limits: Despite increasing after ART, diversity remained lower than that of transplant donor controls. Dominant in the repertoire at all time points were clones expanded before ART. The study collected blood between the mid-2000s and the late 2010s, possibly under older ART regimens.

The sequence came from a man between 18 and 29 years old with HIV. The rearrangement joins TRBV9 to TRBJ2-4; D perhaps matches TRBD1 (5 bases). Source: unsorted PBMCs, taken 3 years after starting antiretroviral therapy. CDR3 amino acids: CASSPRDRPPGIQYF. CDR3 in DNA: TGTGCCAGCAGCCCCAGGGATAGGCCTCCTGGCATTCAGTACTTC.